Listed here are 30 T cell receptor beta chains from one sample, sequenced in a study of post-analysis software for immune sequencing data. Study conclusions and caveats: Elevated frequency relative to controls characterized roughly five TRBV segments in patients, TRBV5-6, TRBV5-1 and TRBV20-1 among them.

What these receptors recognize is not known. Tagging with unique molecular identifiers was a feature of the TCR beta cDNA libraries. TCRdb re-called the PCR reads through MiXCR, storing one row per CDR3 protein. This table holds roughly 800,000 distinct CDR3 sequences, approximately 44% found once. Specimen: blood. The receptors were sampled from a girl under 18 with multiple sclerosis.

This clonotype showed up just once. The chain joins TRBV29-1 to TRBJ1-1; perhaps TRBD1 as D (6 bases). The ends were cut back, 7 bases at V and 10 bases at J, with 16 bases in the middle. CDR1 and CDR2 from the germline V gene are SQVTM and ANQGSEA. There are 11 residues in the CDR3. The DNA of the CDR3 is TGCAGCGGGGGGGCCTCTGCCCCAGCTTTCTTT. Protein product: CSGGASAPAFF.

This clonotype was recorded a few times. The chain combines TRBV12-3 or TRBV12-4 with TRBJ2-3; D tentatively fits TRBD1 or TRBD2 (5 bases each). The CDR3 length is 14 residues. Trimming shortened V by 2 bases and J by 6 bases, and 12 bases separated the two germline ends. CDR3 residues: CASSLWGTDDTQYF. The CDR3 DNA is TGTGCCAGCAGTTTATGGGGGACCGACGATACGCAGTATTTT.

Concerning this clonotype itself: At one end, the junction sequence differs from germline, possibly due to a read error. The CDR3 coding sequence is TGTGCTAGCAGCGGACGTCCCTCGTACGAGCAGTACTTC. Protein: CASSGRPSYEQYF. V is TRBV7-7 and J is TRBJ2-7; possibly TRBD2 for D (5 bases). CDR3 length: 13 residues. The germline V gene encodes CDR1 SSHAT and CDR2 FNYEAQ (reference sequence).

V and J are TRBV6-5 and TRBJ2-4; D perhaps matches TRBD1 (5 bases). The tail of the sequence fits TRBJ2-7 better, so the J call may be wrong. The CDR3 length is 15 residues. In germline, CDR1 is MNHEY, CDR2 SVGAGI. CDR3: CASSSRQGTGYEQYF. The CDR3, as DNA: TGTGCCAGCAGTTCACGGCAGGGAACAGGATACGAGCAGTACTTC.

This clonotype was observed a handful of times. The chain is built from TRBV25-1 and TRBJ2-3, with 8 bases aligning to TRBD2. The germline V gene encodes CDR1 MGHDK and CDR2 SYGVNS. CDR3 size: 15 residues. The junction had 8 bases not matched to a gene; V was cut back by 4 bases and J by 5 bases. CDR3 region: CASSGAGGRRDTQYF. DNA of the CDR3: TGTGCCAGCAGTGGGGCGGGAGGCAGAAGAGATACGCAGTATTTT.

The chain has TRBV7-9 and TRBJ2-1; the match to TRBD1 covers 7 bases. V dropped 4 bases and J dropped 6; count of bases not matched to a gene: 12. This CDR3 is 16 amino acids long. Germline CDR1 and CDR2: SEHNR and FQNEAQ (reference sequence). This CDR3 is CASSYLDRVTSNEQFF. CDR3 DNA sequence: TGTGCCAGCAGCTACCTCGACAGGGTAACTAGCAATGAGCAGTTCTTC.

This clonotype appeared a few times. The chain uses TRBV4-2 and TRBJ2-7; D uncertain. Germline V gives CDR1 LGHNA, CDR2 YNFKEQ. The CDR3 length is 16 residues. Trimming took 0 bases from V and 1 from J, leaving 13 bases between them. This CDR3 is CASSQEVLPVSYEQYF. CDR3 sequence (DNA): TGTGCCAGCAGCCAAGAGGTACTGCCGGTTTCCTACGAGCAGTACTTC.

V is TRBV7-2 and J is TRBJ2-5, with TRBD2 matching over 7 bases. The CDR3 consists of 17 residues. V was pared by 0 bases and J by 5 bases, with 12 bases of the junction left unmatched. From germline, CDR1 is SGHTA and CDR2 FQGNSA. The CDR3, as DNA: TGTGCCAGCAGCTTAGCTTCCCTAGCGGACTACCGGGAGACCCAGTACTTC. Translated: CASSLASLADYRETQYF. The variable domain in full, completed from reference TRBV7-2 and TRBJ2-5, reads GAGVSQSPSNKVTEKGKDVELRCDPISGHTALYWYRQSLGQGLEFLIYFQGNSAPDKSGLPSDRFSAERTGGSVSTLTIQRTQQEDSAVYLCASSLASLADYRETQYFGPGTRLLVL.

The J gene is TRBJ1-1, the V gene TRBV6-6, with D tentatively TRBD1 (5 bases). CDR3 size: 17 residues. Germline lookup yields CDR1 MNHNY and CDR2 SVGAGI (reference sequence). Trimming removed 0 bases from V and 0 bases from J, with 14 bases in between. The CDR3 nucleotides are TGTGCCAGCAGTTACTCCAGACAGCGCCAAATGAACACTGAAGCTTTCTTT. Its translation: CASSYSRQRQMNTEAFF.

J is TRBJ2-1 and V is TRBV20-1; unclear D gene. Looked up from germline, CDR1 is DFQATT and CDR2 is SNEGSKA (reference sequence). Trimming pared 5 bases from V and 7 bases from J, leaving 21 bases between. CDR3 length: 15 residues. CDR3: CSASWVAVWPNEQFF. CDR3 bases: TGCAGTGCTTCATGGGTAGCAGTATGGCCAAATGAGCAGTTCTTC.

The genes are TRBV5-1 and TRBJ2-1; D call uncertain. The CDR3 has 14 residues. V lost 0 bases and J lost 4, with 8 bases in between. Germline V gene lookup returns CDR1 SGHRS and CDR2 YFSETQ. The CDR3 DNA is TGCGCCAGCAGCTTGGACAGCCCATACAATGAGCAGTTCTTC. Translated, it gives CASSLDSPYNEQFF.

This clonotype appeared a few times. The chain links TRBV29-1 to TRBJ2-6; 8 nucleotides line up with TRBD1. The CDR3 runs 19 residues. Germline V gene sequence: CDR1 SQVTM, CDR2 ANQGSEA. The junction had 13 bases not matched to a gene; V was cut back by 3 bases and J by 0 bases. Here the CDR3 DNA reads TGCAGCGTTGATCACCCGGGGGACAGGATTTCCTCTGGGGCCAACGTCCTGACTTTC. It specifies CSVDHPGDRISSGANVLTF.

The chain links TRBV28 to TRBJ1-5; D is uncertain. Trimming removed 4 bases at V and 0 bases at J, with 7 bases between. CDR3 length equals 14 residues. CDR1 MDHEN and CDR2 SYDVKM come from the germline V gene. DNA for the CDR3: TGTGCCAGCAGTTGGCACGTTAGCAATCAGCCCCAGCATTTT. This sequence encodes CASSWHVSNQPQHF.

The V gene is TRBV9, the J gene TRBJ1-1, with 8 bases identical to TRBD1. Germline V CDR1 and CDR2: SGDLS, YYNGEE. V was pared by 3 bases and J by 4 bases, with 5 bases of the junction left unmatched. This CDR3 is 14 amino acids long. CDR3: CASSGLQGGTEAFF. DNA for the CDR3: TGTGCCAGCAGCGGATTACAGGGGGGCACTGAAGCTTTCTTT.

This clonotype was detected a few times. The chain joins TRBV12-3 or TRBV12-4 to TRBJ1-5; TRBD1 matches 8 bases. V dropped 6 bases and J dropped 4; count of bases not matched to a gene: 14. The CDR3 loop spans 17 amino acids. The CDR3 loop is CASSRPGTGRGNQPQHF. Here the CDR3 DNA reads TGTGCCAGCAGCCGTCCCGGGACAGGTAGAGGGAATCAGCCCCAGCATTTT.

This rearrangement joins TRBV12-3 or TRBV12-4 to TRBJ2-4; 8 bases align to TRBD2. The CDR3 is 13 amino acids. J lost 15 bases, V lost 6 bases, and 13 bases had no gene match. CDR3 nucleotide sequence: TGTGCCAGCAGCTTTAGCGGGAACCTACCCGGGTACTTC. Its translation is CASSFSGNLPGYF.

The rearrangement joins TRBV4-2 to TRBJ2-3; the match to TRBD2 covers 8 bases. The V and J ends lost 0 bases and 5 bases, in that order; junction bases with no gene match: 4. CDR1 and CDR2 from the germline V gene are LGHNA and YNFKEQ. The CDR3 totals 15 residues. The DNA for the CDR3 is TGTGCCAGCAGCCAAGAAGGGCGGGAGGAAGATACGCAGTATTTT. Translation: CASSQEGREEDTQYF.

CDR3 sequence (DNA): TGTGCCAGCAGCTCGGGCGGGACTAGCGGGAGGACCTACGAGCAGTACTTC. Translated, it gives CASSSGGTSGRTYEQYF. The chain joins TRBV7-9 to TRBJ2-7; 15 bases align to TRBD2. This CDR3 has 17 amino acids. With 4 bases clipped from V and 2 bases from J, the junction kept 6 bases outside the gene matches. Germline V gene sequence: CDR1 SEHNR, CDR2 FQNEAQ (reference sequence).

This chain uses TRBV20-1 with TRBJ2-7; the match to TRBD2 covers 10 bases. This CDR3 has 15 amino acids. The germline CDR1 and CDR2 sequences are DFQATT and SNEGSKA (reference sequence). V gave up 5 bases and J gave up 4 bases; unmatched junction bases: 11. CDR3 sequence: CSAPSTLAGVYEQYF. CDR3 bases: TGCAGTGCTCCGTCGACTCTAGCGGGGGTTTACGAGCAGTACTTC.

The gene calls are TRBV6-2 or TRBV6-3 and TRBJ2-7; maybe TRBD2 (6 bases). The CDR3 covers 15 residues. V was clipped by 6 bases and J by 0 bases, with 15 bases between them. Germline CDR1 and CDR2: MNHEY and SVGEGT. The DNA of the CDR3 is TGTGCCAGCAGCCAACTCGGGGGAAGCTCCTACGAGCAGTACTTC. Residues: CASSQLGGSSYEQYF.

The chain joins TRBV9 to TRBJ2-5, with 7 bases matching TRBD2. With V trimmed by 3 bases and J by 9 bases, 11 bases remained unmatched. In germline, CDR1 is SGDLS, CDR2 YYNGEE. This CDR3 contains 14 residues. CDR3 nucleotides: TGTGCCAGCAGCGGGGGCGGGAGCCCTGAGCCCCAGTACTTC. This gives the protein CASSGGGSPEPQYF.

The chain uses TRBV12-3 or TRBV12-4 and TRBJ1-2, with unresolved D. V was clipped by 4 bases and J by 0 bases, with 9 bases between them. The CDR3 spans 14 residues. The CDR3 DNA reads as TGTGCCAGCAGTTATAATTTAGCTAACTATGGCTACACCTTC. Its protein is CASSYNLANYGYTF.

The chain couples TRBV2 to TRBJ1-4; the D gene is possibly TRBD1 (5 bases). The germline CDR1 and CDR2 sequences are SNHLY and FYNNEI. V gave up 6 bases and J gave up 7 bases, with 15 bases separating them. This CDR3 spans 14 amino acids. The CDR3 DNA is TGTGCCAGCAGCACCCAGGGCCCTAGTGAAAAACTGTTTTTT. Amino acids: CASSTQGPSEKLFF. The whole variable domain, remainder taken from reference TRBV2 and TRBJ1-4, is EPEVTQTPSHQVTQMGQEVILRCVPISNHLYFYWYRQILGQKVEFLVSFYNNEISEKSEIFDDQFSVERPDGSNFTLKIRSTKLEDSAMYFCASSTQGPSEKLFFGSGTQLSVL.

The chain has TRBV5-4 and TRBJ2-1, with D possibly being TRBD1 (6 bases). Trimming removed 4 bases at V and 8 bases at J, with 16 bases between. Germline assignment: CDR1 SGHNT and CDR2 YYREEE (reference sequence). This CDR3 region has 14 residues. As DNA, the CDR3 is TGTGCCAGCAGCCCTGGAGGCTACAGGGATGAGCAGTTCTTC. It is translated as CASSPGGYRDEQFF.

The chain uses TRBV29-1 and TRBJ2-3; D may match TRBD1 or TRBD2 (5 bases each). Looked up from germline, CDR1 is SQVTM and CDR2 is ANQGSEA. V lost 6 bases, J lost 5 bases, and 21 bases lay in between. The CDR3 loop spans 15 amino acids. This chain's CDR3 is CSVPWDGRTGDTQYF. The CDR3 DNA reads TGCAGCGTCCCGTGGGACGGGCGCACCGGAGATACGCAGTATTTT.

V gene TRBV10-3 combines with J gene TRBJ2-7; possibly TRBD1 for D (6 bases). The V gene lost 4 bases and the J gene lost 1 base, with 17 bases spanning the gap. Looked up from germline, CDR1 is ENHRY and CDR2 is SYGVKD. The CDR3 sequence is 16 residues long. CDR3 sequence: CAISGGQGTGSYEQYF. The CDR3 region has the DNA TGTGCCATCAGTGGCGGCCAGGGGACGGGTTCCTACGAGCAGTACTTC.

This chain connects TRBV7-6 to TRBJ1-1, with D uncertain. V was trimmed by 0 bases and J by 5 bases, leaving 7 bases between them. Germline V gene lookup returns CDR1 SGHVS and CDR2 FNYEAQ. This CDR3 is 13 amino acids long. The DNA of the CDR3 is TGTGCCAGCAGCTTAGCGGTGGGGACTGAAGCTTTCTTT. It specifies CASSLAVGTEAFF.

J is TRBJ2-3 and V is TRBV6-2 or TRBV6-3; D is possibly TRBD2 (5 bases). The CDR3 runs 13 residues. From germline, CDR1 is MNHEY and CDR2 SVGEGT. Trimming stripped 6 bases from V and 7 bases from J, with 14 bases between. This chain's CDR3 is CASRPRTTNTQYF. The CDR3, as DNA: TGTGCCAGCAGGCCGCGGACGACTAATACGCAGTATTTT.

This chain uses TRBV5-1 with TRBJ2-1; D remains ambiguous. V was trimmed by 7 bases and J by 4 bases, leaving 9 bases between them. This CDR3 has 12 amino acids. Germline-derived CDR1 and CDR2 are SGHRS and YFSETQ. The CDR3 loop reads CASGYEYNEQFF. CDR3 nucleotides: TGCGCCAGCGGTTACGAATACAATGAGCAGTTCTTC.

V and J are TRBV7-9 and TRBJ2-3; D perhaps matches TRBD2 (6 bases). The CDR3 sequence is 15 residues long. CDR1 and CDR2 from the germline V gene are SEHNR and FQNEAQ (reference sequence). Trimming took off 6 bases at V and 3 bases at J, with 16 bases between the two ends. The DNA of the CDR3 is TGTGCCAGCAGGGATACGGGACTGGGGACAGATACGCAGTATTTT. Protein product: CASRDTGLGTDTQYF.